The rows below give T cell receptor beta chains drawn from one sample of a study of ipilimumab plus nivolumab after autologous stem cell transplantation. The protocol was immunoSEQ multiplex PCR, while the TCRdb copy is restricted to in-frame clones and leaves out a portion. Among 10,000 to 15,000 clones, less than 80% were seen once, and the ten largest hold 17%. The material was PBMCs, obtained in a trial of ipilimumab plus nivolumab as post-transplant consolidation. These TCRs come from a male donor with diffuse large B-cell lymphoma. CDR3s include the opening cysteine and the closing phenylalanine or tryptophan. D genes are given only for firm matches. Not every row has a clone size; where given, it reads once, few, many or a size class.

size	length	D	J	V	DNA	CDR3
.	12	TRBD1	TRBJ1-1	TRBV25-1	TGTGCCAGCAGGGCAGGGGGGGCTGAAGCTTTCTTT	CASRAGGAEAFF
.	12	.	TRBJ1-4	TRBV5-1	TGCGCCAGCAGCTTGGATCGTGAAAAACTGTTTTTT	CASSLDREKLFF
few	14	.	TRBJ2-5	TRBV5-1	TGCGCCAGCAGCCCGGGCCCAGACCAAGAGACCCAGTACTTC	CASSPGPDQETQYF
.	14	.	TRBJ1-1	TRBV5-1	TGCGCCAGCAGTGGGCGGACAGCCAACACTGAAGCTTTCTTT	CASSGRTANTEAFF
.	14	TRBD2	TRBJ2-1	TRBV5-1	TGCGCCAGCGCCCTGGGGGGGGACTACAATGAGCAGTTCTTC	CASALGGDYNEQFF
.	11	.	TRBJ2-7	TRBV6-6	TGTGCCAGCAGTTACCTCTACGAGCAGTACTTC	CASSYLYEQYF
.	14	TRBD1	TRBJ1-4	TRBV30	TGTGCCTGGGCAACAGGGGCAACTAATGAAAAACTGTTTTTT	CAWATGATNEKLFF
few	15	.	TRBJ1-5	TRBV27	TGTGCCAGCAGTTTATTGACGGGTAGCAATCAGCCCCAGCATTTT	CASSLLTGSNQPQHF
.	16	TRBD2	TRBJ2-1	TRBV18	TGTGCCAGCTCACCTACCGGGGGGAGATCCTACAATGAGCAGTTCTTC	CASSPTGGRSYNEQFF
.	17	.	TRBJ2-1	TRBV18	TGTGCCAGCTCATCAGGGCCCTTGTCTAGCCGGGGCGGTGAGCAGTTCTTC	CASSSGPLSSRGGEQFF
few	10	.	TRBJ2-1	TRBV9	TGTGCCAGCAGCCCTAATGAGCAGTTCTTC	CASSPNEQFF